This T cell receptor beta chain was identified during a study of cytomegalovirus exposure and HLA in healthy donors. 13 Jbeta primers and 60 Vbeta primers were used for the PCR. Repertoires were generated with immunoSEQ multiplex PCR, while TCRdb's copy carries only in-frame clones and drops some. This sample contains about 200,000 clones. Trimming removed 0 bases from V and 0 bases from J, with 12 bases in between. This CDR3 has 16 amino acids. Germline values: CDR1 MNHEY, CDR2 SVGAGI. The TCR comes from a woman under 40 in good health and CMV-seropositive. Sequenced sample: PBMCs. V and J are TRBV6-5 and TRBJ2-7; maybe TRBD2 (7 bases). CDR3: CASSYSGGGSSYEQYF. The CDR3 bases are TGTGCCAGCAGTTACTCGGGAGGGGGAAGCTCCTACGAGCAGTACTTC.